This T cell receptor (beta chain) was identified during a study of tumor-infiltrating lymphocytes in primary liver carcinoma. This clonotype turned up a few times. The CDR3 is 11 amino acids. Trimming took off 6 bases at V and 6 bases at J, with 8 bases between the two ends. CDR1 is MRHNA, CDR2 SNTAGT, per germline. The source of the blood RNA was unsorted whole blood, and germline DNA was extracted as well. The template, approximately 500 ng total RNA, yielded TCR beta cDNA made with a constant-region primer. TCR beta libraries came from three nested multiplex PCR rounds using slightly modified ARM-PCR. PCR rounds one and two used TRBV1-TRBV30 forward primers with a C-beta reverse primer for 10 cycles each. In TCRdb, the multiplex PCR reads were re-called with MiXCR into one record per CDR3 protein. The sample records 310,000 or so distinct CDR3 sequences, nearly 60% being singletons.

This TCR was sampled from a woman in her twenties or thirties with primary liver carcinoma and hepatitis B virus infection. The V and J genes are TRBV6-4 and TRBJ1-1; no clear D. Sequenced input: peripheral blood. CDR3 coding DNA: TGTGCCAGCAGACGGGGTTCTGAAGCTTTCTTT. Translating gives CASRRGSEAFF.